This T cell receptor (beta chain) was observed in a study of blood T cell repertoires in COVID-19. Across the study: Samples of COVID-19 (acute and convalescent) were obtained from the United States, Italy and Spain.

Germline V gene sequence: CDR1 KGHSH, CDR2 LQKENI. The V and J ends lost 5 bases and 7 bases, in that order; junction bases with no gene match: 13. The CDR3 runs to 16 residues. Assay: immunoSEQ multiplex PCR; the TCRdb copy retains only in-frame clones and omits some. This repertoire shows about 110,000 clones, around 89% found once; its top ten account for approximately 3.4%. The clonotype originates from a woman in her 50s with acute or convalescent COVID-19. Sequencing used peripheral blood. The rearrangement joins TRBV18 to TRBJ2-2; 7 nucleotides agree with TRBD2. The CDR3 is CASSSLAGEGGGELFF. The CDR3 DNA is TGTGCCAGCTCATCCCTTGCGGGGGAAGGAGGCGGGGAGCTGTTTTTT.